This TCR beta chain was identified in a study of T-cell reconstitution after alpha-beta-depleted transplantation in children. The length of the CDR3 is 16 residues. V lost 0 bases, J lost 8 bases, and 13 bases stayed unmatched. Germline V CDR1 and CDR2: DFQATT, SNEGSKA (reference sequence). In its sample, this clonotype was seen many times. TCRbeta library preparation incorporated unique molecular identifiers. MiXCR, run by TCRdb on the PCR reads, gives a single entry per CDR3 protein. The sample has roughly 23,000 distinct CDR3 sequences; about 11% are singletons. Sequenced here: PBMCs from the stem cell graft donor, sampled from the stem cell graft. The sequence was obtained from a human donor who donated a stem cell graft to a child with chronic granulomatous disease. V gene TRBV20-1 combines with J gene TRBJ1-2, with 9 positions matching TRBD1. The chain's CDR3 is CSARDPDRGLTRGYTF. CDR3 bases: TGCAGTGCTAGAGATCCGGACAGGGGCCTGACTCGGGGCTACACCTTC.